A single sample gave rise to the 19 T cell receptor beta chains below, sequenced in a study of T cells in Graves' hyperthyroidism and ophthalmopathy. The investigators amplified TCR beta CDR3 regions from RNA transcripts. The HTBI primer set drove a first-round RT-PCR of the TCR CDR3. TCRdb reprocessed the multiplex PCR reads via MiXCR and lists one record per CDR3 protein. The top ten hold about 3.6% of the sample, which has about 59,000 distinct CDR3 sequences, under 70% seen once. Sequencing input: blood. The receptors derive from a woman aged 55-70 years with Graves' ophthalmopathy.

The chain combines TRBV28 with TRBJ2-5, with D perhaps matching TRBD1 (6 bases). Trimming cost V 2 bases and J 0 bases, with 10 bases left between them. Germline lookup yields CDR1 MDHEN and CDR2 SYDVKM. CDR3 length: 15 amino acids. The CDR3 spells CASSLINRDQETQYF. The CDR3 DNA reads as TGTGCCAGCAGTTTAATCAACAGGGACCAAGAGACCCAGTACTTC.

At least ten counts were recorded for this clonotype. The gene calls are TRBV7-9 and TRBJ2-2; perhaps TRBD1 as D (6 bases). CDR3 length: 15 residues. Looked up from germline, CDR1 is SEHNR and CDR2 is FQNEAQ (reference sequence). V lost 1 base and J 5 bases, leaving 11 bases between the germline ends. The CDR3 region is CASSLGDIGTGELFF. For the CDR3, the DNA is TGTGCCAGCAGCTTAGGGGACATAGGAACCGGGGAGCTGTTTTTT.

This clonotype was picked up many times. This chain connects TRBV10-1 to TRBJ2-2; tentatively, D is TRBD2 (5 bases). Germline assignment: CDR1 WNHNN and CDR2 SYGVQD (reference sequence). The CDR3 runs 13 residues. V lost 5 bases, J lost 3 bases, and 7 bases lay in between. CDR3 in DNA: TGCGCCAGCAGTTTGAGGGACACCGGGGAGCTGTTTTTT. Translation gives CASSLRDTGELFF.

This rearrangement joins TRBV7-3 to TRBJ2-1; no clear D gene. The V end was cut by 9 bases, the J end by 2 bases, with 11 bases between. In germline, CDR1 is SGHTA, CDR2 FQGTGA. The length of the CDR3 is 13 residues. DNA for the CDR3: TGTGCCAGGAGTCCTCGGGCCTACAATGAGCAGTTCTTC. As protein: CARSPRAYNEQFF.

This clonotype was found many times. CDR3 nucleotide sequence: TGCGCCAGCAGCCAAGAAGGGGACAGGTCTTACGAGCAGTACTTC. This encodes CASSQEGDRSYEQYF. The chain recombines TRBV4-1 with TRBJ2-7; 8 bases are shared with TRBD1. V lost 0 bases and J lost 4; bases outside the gene matches: 5. Germline CDR1 and CDR2: MGHRA and YSYEKL. CDR3 length: 15 residues.

This clonotype was counted a single time. This chain connects TRBV20-1 to TRBJ2-7; 12 bases map to TRBD1. Germline CDR1 and CDR2: DFQATT and SNEGSKA (reference sequence). Trimming at V came to 1 base and at J to 5 bases, leaving 6 bases not matched to a gene. This CDR3 contains 15 residues. The CDR3 region has the DNA TGCAGTGCTAGAGGGCAGGGACAGGGGGCCAACGAGCAGTACTTC. This codes for CSARGQGQGANEQYF.

In its sample, this clonotype was seen many times. The CDR3 region has the DNA TGTGCCAGCAGCGTAGGTAGCGGGGGGGCTTCCGCTAATGAGCAGTTCTTC. Protein: CASSVGSGGASANEQFF. The chain recombines TRBV9 with TRBJ2-1, with TRBD2 matching 11 bases. J was trimmed by 7 bases and V by 0 bases; bases with no gene match: 9. Germline V lookup: CDR1 SGDLS, CDR2 YYNGEE. CDR3 length: 17 residues. The complete variable domain, with remaining parts taken from reference TRBV9 and TRBJ2-1, reads DSGVTQTPKHLITATGQRVTLRCSPRSGDLSVYWYQQSLDQGLQFLIQYYNGEERAKGNILERFSAQQFPDLHSELNLSSLELGDSALYFCASSVGSGGASANEQFFGPGTRLTVL.

With regard to this clonotype: One end of the junction fails to match germline, which may point to a read error. This chain uses TRBV2 with TRBJ2-1; D is perhaps TRBD1 (6 bases). Germline CDR1 and CDR2: SNHLY and FYNNEI. This CDR3 has 13 amino acids. The CDR3 sequence: CASRQGTNNEQSF. The CDR3 bases are TGTGCCAGCAGACAGGGCACTAACAATGAGCAGTCCTTC.

This clonotype was seen repeatedly, ten times or more. J is TRBJ1-4 and V is TRBV12-3 or TRBV12-4; TRBD1 aligns across 10 bases. The CDR3 loop spans 15 amino acids. V lost 4 bases, J lost 10 bases, and 9 bases stayed unmatched. CDR3 amino acids: CASSSRDRGSGKLFF. CDR3 in DNA: TGTGCCAGCAGTTCCCGGGACAGGGGTTCGGGAAAACTGTTTTTT.

The rearrangement joins TRBV24-1 to TRBJ1-1, with a possible D match to TRBD1 (6 bases). Germline CDR1 is KGHDR and CDR2 is SFDVKD. V was shortened by 3 bases and J by 4 bases, with 11 bases between the two germline ends. The CDR3 is 14 amino acids. CDR3 DNA: TGTGCCACCAGTGATGGGGGGCGGGTCACTGAAGCTTTCTTT. It specifies CATSDGGRVTEAFF.

As concerns this clonotype: Germline is not matched at one junction end, which may reflect a read error. The chain links TRBV5-6 to TRBJ1-5; D might be TRBD1 (6 bases). This CDR3 comprises 14 residues. CDR1 is SGHDT, CDR2 YYEEEE, per germline. CDR3 DNA: TGTGCCAGCAGCTCTAGCAGGGGAATAGCCTACGAGTATTTT. This codes for CASSSSRGIAYEYF.

The rearrangement joins TRBV5-1 to TRBJ2-5, with D tentatively TRBD2 (5 bases). From germline, CDR1 is SGHRS and CDR2 YFSETQ. This CDR3 spans 16 amino acids. Trimming stripped 0 bases from V and 5 bases from J, with 17 bases between. CDR3 DNA sequence: TGCGCCAGCAGCTTGGGTCAGCGGACGTACCGGGAGACCCAGTACTTC. Translating gives CASSLGQRTYRETQYF. Full variable domain (missing parts from reference TRBV5-1 and TRBJ2-5): KAGVTQTPRYLIKTRGQQVTLSCSPISGHRSVSWYQQTPGQGLQFLFEYFSETQRNKGNFPGRFSGRQFSNSRSEMNVSTLELGDSALYLCASSLGQRTYRETQYFGPGTRLLVL.

There are many counts of this clonotype. J is TRBJ1-4 and V is TRBV2; the D gene is possibly TRBD1 (5 bases). V dropped 5 bases and J dropped 8 bases, with 15 bases sitting between them. Per germline, CDR1 SNHLY and CDR2 FYNNEI. The CDR3 is made up of 14 amino acids. As DNA, the CDR3 is TGTGCCAGCAGTTTGAGGGGCGCCGGAGAAAAACTGTTTTTT. Translating gives CASSLRGAGEKLFF.

The chain is built from TRBV10-1 and TRBJ1-5, with D possibly matching TRBD1 (6 bases). This CDR3 is built from 12 residues. V lost 8 bases, J lost 4 bases, and 9 bases lay in between. Germline V gene data show CDR1 as WNHNN and CDR2 as SYGVQD (reference sequence). This chain's CDR3 is CASGTGNQPQHF. CDR3 DNA: TGCGCCAGCGGTACAGGGAATCAGCCCCAGCATTTT.

There are many counts of this clonotype. A much bigger clone sits one base away, suggesting this may be a read error. The chain is built from TRBV20-1 and TRBJ1-5; 7 bases map to TRBD1. The CDR3 runs to 13 residues. Losses at the gene ends were 3 bases for V and 5 bases for J; bases not matched to a gene: 4. Germline V gives CDR1 DFQATT, CDR2 SNEGSKA (reference sequence). The CDR3 reads CSARKGADQPQHF. The CDR3 DNA follows: TGCAGTGCTAGGAAGGGGGCGGATCAGCCCCAGCATTTT.

This clonotype was seen ten or more times. The V call is TRBV2, the J call TRBJ1-5; D uncertain. The length of the CDR3 is 16 residues. Germline CDR1 reads SNHLY; CDR2 reads FYNNEI. V shed 0 bases and J shed 2 bases, with 11 bases lying between them. CDR3 loop: CASSEAAQAGNQPQHF. CDR3 coding DNA: TGTGCCAGCAGTGAAGCGGCGCAGGCAGGCAATCAGCCCCAGCATTTT. The variable domain in full, with the rest retrieved from reference TRBV2 and TRBJ1-5, is EPEVTQTPSHQVTQMGQEVILRCVPISNHLYFYWYRQILGQKVEFLVSFYNNEISEKSEIFDDQFSVERPDGSNFTLKIRSTKLEDSAMYFCASSEAAQAGNQPQHFGDGTRLSIL.

Details on this clonotype: The junction departs from germline at one end; a sequencing error may be responsible. V gene TRBV7-3 combines with J gene TRBJ2-5, with D perhaps being TRBD1 or TRBD2 (5 bases each). There are 13 residues in the CDR3. CDR1 is SGHTA, CDR2 FQGTGA, per germline. The CDR3 region is CASSYAEKGTQYF. CDR3 sequence (DNA): TGTGCCAGCAGTTACGCAGAAAAAGGGACCCAATACTTC.

Concerning this clonotype itself: The junction does not match germline at one end; this may be a read error. This CDR3 reads CASNYRTNSPLHF. The CDR3 nucleotides are TGCGCCAGCAATTACAGAACTAATTCACCCCTCCACTTT. The V call is TRBV6-2 or TRBV6-3, the J call TRBJ1-6; no reliable D call. Per germline, CDR1 MNHEY and CDR2 SVGEGT. The CDR3 runs to 13 residues.

The CDR3 nucleotides read TGTGCCACCAGTGCTATGGGACGGACCTCCTACGAGCAGTACTTC. Its protein is CATSAMGRTSYEQYF. This chain links TRBV24-1 with TRBJ2-7; D might be TRBD1 or TRBD2, each matching 5 bases. The germline V gene encodes CDR1 KGHDR and CDR2 SFDVKD. The CDR3 extends over 15 amino acids. Trimming removed 5 bases from V and 0 bases from J, with 13 bases in between.